Detailed here is one T cell receptor (beta chain). Treatment reported: some 20 received Ad26.COV2.S at low or high dose, single or two shots; about 5 received placebo; per-sample allocation not given. The samples were gathered on day 63 after the first injection of vaccine or placebo. Donor was an adult aged 18-55 years in Boston. Method: immunoSEQ multiplex PCR; TCRdb's copy keeps in-frame clones and lacks some. The sample consists of more than 300,000 clones, roughly 86% of them appearing once. This sample is drawn from a study of Ad26.COV2.S vaccination and SARS-CoV-2 variants. V lost 7 bases, J lost 2 bases, and 10 bases stayed unmatched. The germline V gene has CDR1 MNHEY and CDR2 SMNVEV (reference sequence). The CDR3 contains 15 residues.

This TCR was sampled from a person aged 18-65 years who received the Ad26.COV2.S COVID-19 vaccine or a placebo. V gene TRBV27 combines with J gene TRBJ1-2, with 7 bases fitting TRBD1. Material: peripheral blood, obtained in a trial of Ad26.COV2.S vaccine versus placebo. The CDR3 nucleotides are TGTGCCAGCACCCCCGGGGGAGGGGGCAACTATGGCTACACCTTC. Translation: CASTPGGGGNYGYTF.